This T cell receptor (beta chain) was identified in a study of vaccination effects on CD4 cells after COVID-19. Assay used: immunoSEQ multiplex PCR; TCRdb lists only in-frame clones, some missing. The sample shows about 22,000 clones, over 70% of them seen only once. J was trimmed by 3 bases and V by 4 bases; bases with no gene match: 4. Per germline, CDR1 SGHNT and CDR2 YENEEA. The CDR3 covers 16 residues. CD4+ T cells specific for antigen were expanded with viral peptide pools by the ViraFEST assay before sequencing. Following culture for around 10 days, CD4+ T cells were isolated. This person caught SARS-CoV-2 sometime from March to December 2020, and PCR testing confirmed the infection. Notes on this clone: Its antigen is unknown.

The chain employs TRBV11-3 and TRBJ2-5, with 14 bases lining up with TRBD2. This TCR was recovered from a human donor who had a prior SARS-CoV-2 infection. Sequences were derived from CD4+ T cells from PBMCs cultured with a peptide pool, sampled before COVID-19 vaccination. The CDR3 DNA follows: TGTGCCAGCAGCTCCGGGACTAGCGGGAGAGAAGAGACCCAGTACTTC. Its translation: CASSSGTSGREETQYF.